The clone carrying this TCR beta chain has at least ten counts. Antigen specificity is unknown. Synthesis of cDNA was performed by 5'RACE using 10-nucleotide random UMIs. A single record per CDR3 protein comes from TCRdb applying MiXCR to the 5' RACE reads. The table includes some 60,000 distinct CDR3 sequences, 3.7% detected once. Deletions cut 7 bases from V and 1 base from J, with 7 bases between. The CDR3 runs to 12 residues. Germline values: CDR1 SGHTA, CDR2 FQGNSA. This entry comes from a study of neurological immune-mediated disorders. 2 million unsorted PBMCs were stored in RNAlater at -80 °C before RNA extraction. Study results and limitations: One related-CDR3 cluster, which may be a signature, held the repertoires of 18 of 34 multiple sclerosis patients after phylogenetic grouping.

The origin of this receptor is a woman aged 50 to 60 with multiple sclerosis. The chain employs TRBV7-2 and TRBJ1-1; D call uncertain. Sequencing was performed on PBMCs. The CDR3 region is CASNRENTEAFF. As DNA, the CDR3 is TGTGCCAGCAATAGGGAGAACACTGAAGCTTTCTTT.